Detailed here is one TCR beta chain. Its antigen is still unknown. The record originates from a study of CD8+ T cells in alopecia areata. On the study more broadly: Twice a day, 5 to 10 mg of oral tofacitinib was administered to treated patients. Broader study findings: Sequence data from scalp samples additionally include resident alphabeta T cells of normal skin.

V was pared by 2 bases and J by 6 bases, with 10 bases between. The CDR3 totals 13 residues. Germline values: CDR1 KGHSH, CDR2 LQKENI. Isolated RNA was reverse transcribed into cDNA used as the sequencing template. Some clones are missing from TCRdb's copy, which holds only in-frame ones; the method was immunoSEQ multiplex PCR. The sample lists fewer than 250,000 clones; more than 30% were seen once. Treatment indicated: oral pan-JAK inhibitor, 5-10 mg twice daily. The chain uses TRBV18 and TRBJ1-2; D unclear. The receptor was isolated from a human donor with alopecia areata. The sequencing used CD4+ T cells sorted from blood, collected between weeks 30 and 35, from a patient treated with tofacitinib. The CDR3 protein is CASSPSLKDGYTF. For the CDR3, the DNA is TGTGCCAGCTCACCATCATTAAAGGATGGCTACACCTTC.